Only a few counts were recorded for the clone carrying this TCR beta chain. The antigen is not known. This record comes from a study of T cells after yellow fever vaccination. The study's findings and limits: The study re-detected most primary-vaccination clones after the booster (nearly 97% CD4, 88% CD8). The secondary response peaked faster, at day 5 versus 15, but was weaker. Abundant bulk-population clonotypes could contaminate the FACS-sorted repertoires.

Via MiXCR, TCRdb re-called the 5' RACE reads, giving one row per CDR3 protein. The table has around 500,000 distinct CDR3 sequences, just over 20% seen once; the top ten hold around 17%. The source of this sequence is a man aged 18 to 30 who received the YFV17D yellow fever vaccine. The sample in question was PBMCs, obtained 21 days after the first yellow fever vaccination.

CDR3 nucleotide sequence: TGTGCCAGCAGTTTGAGTGATTATTTGAACACTGAAGCTTTCTTT. Its translation: CASSLSDYLNTEAFF. The chain is built from TRBV12-3 or TRBV12-4 and TRBJ1-1, with D unclear. Trimming took 3 bases from V and 0 from J, leaving 11 bases between them. This CDR3 is 15 amino acids long.